There are a few counts of the clone carrying this T cell receptor (beta chain). Its target is unknown. The source of the sample is a study of T cell repertoires in cytomegalovirus infection. The CDR3 consists of 12 residues. V lost 0 bases and J lost 15; bases outside the gene matches: 8. The germline CDR1 and CDR2 sequences are DFQATT and SNEGSKA (reference sequence). MiXCR, run by TCRdb on the reads, gives a single entry per CDR3 protein. The table records under 150,000 distinct CDR3 sequences, roughly a quarter of them present only once. Whole-study findings and limits: CMV-specific TCR beta clonotypes restricted by HLA-C were the ones dominating the ex vivo response. Cumulated frequencies of public TCR beta families served to identify carriers of CMV plus the relevant HLA.

Sequencing used PBMCs, sequenced either directly or after in vitro stimulation (not recorded which). V gene TRBV20-1 combines with J gene TRBJ2-1, with 7 bases matching TRBD2. This TCR came from a human donor in good health (CMV status not recorded). Some clones in this sample may be carry-over from other donors' samples. As DNA, the CDR3 is TGCAGTGCTAGAGATTTTGCTAGCGGATTGTTCTTC. As protein: CSARDFASGLFF.